These 9 T cell receptor beta chains came from one sample sequenced in a study of glioma-infiltrating T cells after dendritic cell vaccination. Produced via immunoSEQ multiplex PCR; TCRdb's table is partial and in-frame only. The sample has 90,000 to 100,000 clones, over 60% seen once. The sequences come from blood, collected before dendritic cell vaccination. The receptor set was obtained from a human donor with glioblastoma.

This clone was picked up a small number of times. The V gene is TRBV6-6, the J gene TRBJ1-2, with 7 bases fitting TRBD1. V dropped 8 bases and J dropped 5; count of bases not matched to a gene: 2. Germline CDR1 reads MNHNY; CDR2 reads SVGAGI (reference sequence). The CDR3 sequence is 11 residues long. Here the CDR3 reads CASQGVYGYTF. The CDR3, as DNA: TGTGCCAGCCAGGGGGTATATGGCTACACCTTC.

On this clone: Other nucleotide sequences from this sample produce the same CDR3. This sequence joins TRBV5-1 and TRBJ2-2; 9 bases map to TRBD2. With V trimmed by 2 bases and J by 3 bases, 2 bases remained unmatched. Germline CDR1 SGHRS, CDR2 YFSETQ. The CDR3 runs to 15 residues. CDR3 in DNA: TGCGCCAGCAGCTTCGGCGGGGGGGACACCGGGGAGCTGTTTTTT. This gives the protein CASSFGGGDTGELFF.

The rearrangement links TRBV12-2 to TRBJ1-2. TRBV12-2 is assigned pseudogene status. This CDR3 has 17 residues. The CDR3 sequence is CASRRSWTPRKIYGYTF. The CDR3 nucleotides read TGTGCAAGTCGCAGAAGTTGGACTCCACGAAAGATCTATGGCTACACCTTC.

The chain links TRBV18 to TRBJ1-5, with 7 bases that match TRBD1. V lost 3 bases and J lost 1; bases outside the gene matches: 6. There are 16 residues in the CDR3. CDR1 is KGHSH, CDR2 LQKENI, per germline. CDR3 in DNA: TGTGCCAGCTCACCGGGCAGGACAGGCAGCAATCAGCCCCAGCATTTT. Amino acids: CASSPGRTGSNQPQHF.

The chain is built from TRBV27 and TRBJ1-1; 11 bases line up with TRBD1. Unmatched junction bases numbered 7, after V lost 5 bases and J lost 5 bases. CDR1 is MNHEY, CDR2 SMNVEV, per germline (reference sequence). The CDR3 length is 15 residues. The CDR3 bases are TGTGCCAGCAGTACAACCGGACAGGGGGCTACTGAAGCTTTCTTT. It specifies CASSTTGQGATEAFF.

This clone was detected a few times. The chain is built from TRBV6-1 and TRBJ2-7; the D gene is possibly TRBD1 (6 bases). V dropped 5 bases and J dropped 4 bases, with 9 bases sitting between them. CDR3 length: 12 amino acids. CDR1 MNHNS and CDR2 SASEGT come from the germline V gene. The CDR3 DNA reads TGTGCCAGCAGTCTACAGGGATACGAGCAGTACTTC. Amino acid sequence: CASSLQGYEQYF.

Comment on this clone: A read error may produce the germline difference seen at one junction end. The chain is built from TRBV7-7 and TRBJ2-7; maybe TRBD1 (6 bases). The CDR3 loop spans 14 amino acids. CDR1 is SSHAT and CDR2 is FNYEAQ in the germline V gene (reference sequence). The CDR3 is CASSLGHTGHEQYF. CDR3 DNA: TGTGCTAGCAGCTTGGGACACACCGGCCACGAGCAGTACTTC.

The chain links TRBV5-4 to TRBJ1-2, with a weak D call TRBD1 (5 bases). V was shortened by 0 bases and J by 6 bases, with 12 bases between the two germline ends. Germline-derived CDR1 and CDR2 are SGHNT and YYREEE (reference sequence). The CDR3 loop spans 14 amino acids. The CDR3 here is CASSLVEGSNGYTF. CDR3 DNA: TGTGCCAGCAGCTTGGTGGAGGGGTCGAATGGCTACACCTTC.

V gene TRBV6-6 combines with J gene TRBJ2-2; possible D gene TRBD2, 5 bases. CDR3 length equals 15 residues. CDR1 is MNHNY, CDR2 SVGAGI, per germline (reference sequence). V was trimmed by 4 bases and J by 0 bases, leaving 9 bases between them. In DNA form, the CDR3 reads TGTGCCAGCAGTTTAGGCGGGCCGAACACCGGGGAGCTGTTTTTT. This gives the protein CASSLGGPNTGELFF.